These 27 T cell receptor beta chains came from one sample sequenced in a study of cytomegalovirus exposure and HLA in healthy donors. Produced via immunoSEQ multiplex PCR; TCRdb's table is partial and in-frame only. The data contain 97,000 or so clones, just under 95% of them singletons. Material: PBMCs. These receptors all come from a woman under 30 in good health and CMV-seronegative.

V gene TRBV7-9 combines with J gene TRBJ1-6; D uncertain. The CDR3 loop spans 15 amino acids. Deletions cut 1 base from V and 3 bases from J, with 7 bases between. The germline V gene has CDR1 SEHNR and CDR2 FQNEAQ (reference sequence). CDR3 loop: CASSLGSSYNSPLHF. CDR3 nucleotides: TGTGCCAGCAGCTTAGGTAGTAGCTATAATTCACCCCTCCACTTT.

V and J are TRBV9 and TRBJ2-7, with 7 bases aligning to TRBD2. The CDR3 length is 13 residues. J gave up 5 bases and V 3 bases, and 5 bases lay outside the gene matches. The germline V gene encodes CDR1 SGDLS and CDR2 YYNGEE. The CDR3 loop reads CASSATSRNEQYF. CDR3 coding DNA: TGTGCCAGCAGCGCGACTAGCAGGAACGAGCAGTACTTC.

V gene TRBV27 combines with J gene TRBJ1-4; D remains ambiguous. CDR1 and CDR2 from the germline V gene are MNHEY and SMNVEV (reference sequence). V lost 5 bases and J lost 7, with 11 bases in between. The CDR3 loop spans 13 amino acids. The CDR3 protein is CASSHRRGEKLFF. The CDR3 coding sequence is TGTGCCAGCAGTCACAGACGGGGTGAAAAACTGTTTTTT. The whole variable domain, filled in from reference TRBV27 and TRBJ1-4, reads EAQVTQNPRYLITVTGKKLTVTCSQNMNHEYMSWYRQDPGLGLRQIYYSMNVEVTDKGDVPEGYKVSRKEKRNFPLILESPSPNQTSLYFCASSHRRGEKLFFGSGTQLSVL.

The CDR3 loop is CASSDLPAGGGTDTQYF. In nucleotides, the CDR3 is TGTGCCAGCAGTGACCTTCCAGCGGGAGGCGGCACAGATACGCAGTATTTT. V gene TRBV6-4 combines with J gene TRBJ2-3; TRBD2 matches 9 bases. The CDR3 spans 17 residues. J lost 1 base, V lost 2 bases, and 7 bases had no gene match. In germline, CDR1 is MRHNA, CDR2 SNTAGT.

The chain combines TRBV9 with TRBJ2-1; possibly TRBD1 for D (5 bases). V was trimmed by 0 bases and J by 0 bases, leaving 16 bases between them. This CDR3 region has 18 residues. Germline lookup yields CDR1 SGDLS and CDR2 YYNGEE. The CDR3 reads CASSVEGFPGSSYNEQFF. The CDR3 DNA sequence: TGTGCCAGCAGCGTAGAGGGGTTTCCGGGCAGCTCCTACAATGAGCAGTTCTTC.

The J gene is TRBJ2-7, the V gene TRBV19, with D possibly matching TRBD1 (6 bases). The CDR3 loop spans 15 amino acids. V gave up 6 bases and J gave up 3 bases, with 18 bases separating them. Looked up from germline, CDR1 is LNHDA and CDR2 is SQIVND (reference sequence). CDR3 DNA: TGTGCCAGTAGGGTCTTTCAGGGGTTGGGCTACGAGCAGTACTTC. Its protein product is CASRVFQGLGYEQYF. Full variable domain (missing parts from reference TRBV19 and TRBJ2-7): DGGITQSPKYLFRKEGQNVTLSCEQNLNHDAMYWYRQDPGQGLRLIYYSQIVNDFQKGDIAEGYSVSREKKESFPLTVTSAQKNPTAFYLCASRVFQGLGYEQYFGPGTRLTVT.

The chain carries TRBV10-3 and TRBJ1-4; 7 bases fit TRBD1. From germline, CDR1 is ENHRY and CDR2 SYGVKD. The length of the CDR3 is 15 residues. V trimming: 10 bases; J trimming: 15 bases; junction bases outside the gene matches: 23. For the CDR3, the DNA is TGTGCCACAGGGGGGTTTCTCAACATCCCTGAGAGAATGTTTTTT. Translation: CATGGFLNIPERMFF.

The chain combines TRBV29-1 with TRBJ2-5, with TRBD1 identical over 7 bases. Germline V gene data show CDR1 as SQVTM and CDR2 as ANQGSEA. This CDR3 spans 16 amino acids. V shed 3 bases and J 2 bases; nucleotides not matched to a gene: 12. The CDR3 spells CSVEGLRDRLQETQYF. For the CDR3, the DNA is TGCAGCGTTGAGGGATTAAGGGACAGACTTCAAGAGACCCAGTACTTC. The whole variable domain, remainder taken from reference TRBV29-1 and TRBJ2-5, is SAVISQKPSRDICQRGTSLTIQCQVDSQVTMMFWYRQQPGQSLTLIATANQGSEATYESGFVIDKFPISRPNLTFSTLTVSNMSPEDSSIYLCSVEGLRDRLQETQYFGPGTRLLVL.

The chain is built from TRBV18 and TRBJ2-1; 10 bases are shared with TRBD2. V was pared by 1 base and J by 8 bases, with 8 bases of the junction left unmatched. The CDR3 length is 16 residues. CDR1 is KGHSH and CDR2 is LQKENI in the germline V gene. The CDR3 nucleotides read TGTGCCAGCTCACCACTTAAGCGGGGGGGAGACTATGAGCAGTTCTTC. Amino acids: CASSPLKRGGDYEQFF.

This sequence joins TRBV9 and TRBJ2-5; TRBD2 matches at 7 bases. The V gene end was trimmed by 2 bases and the J gene end by 1 base; junction bases not matched to a gene: 17. Looked up from germline, CDR1 is SGDLS and CDR2 is YYNGEE. The CDR3 covers 19 residues. The CDR3 sequence is CASSVIRASGGTLQETQYF. The CDR3 DNA reads as TGTGCCAGCAGCGTGATCCGGGCTAGCGGCGGGACCCTCCAAGAGACCCAGTACTTC.

The chain carries TRBV5-1 and TRBJ2-7; 15 bases line up with TRBD2. V lost 3 bases and J lost 4; bases outside the gene matches: 5. Germline V gene lookup returns CDR1 SGHRS and CDR2 YFSETQ. The CDR3 contains 16 residues. The CDR3 reads CASSSSGTSGRYEQYF. CDR3 in DNA: TGCGCCAGCAGCTCATCCGGGACTAGCGGGAGGTACGAGCAGTACTTC.

The chain employs TRBV5-4 and TRBJ2-1; D is perhaps TRBD1 (6 bases). V was trimmed by 3 bases and J by 4 bases, leaving 14 bases between them. Germline-derived CDR1 and CDR2 are SGHNT and YYREEE (reference sequence). The CDR3 has 15 residues. The CDR3 sequence is CASSSGTTRYNEQFF. The CDR3 coding sequence is TGTGCCAGCAGCTCCGGGACAACAAGATACAATGAGCAGTTCTTC.

The chain combines TRBV5-1 with TRBJ2-5, with D perhaps TRBD1 (6 bases). Germline V gives CDR1 SGHRS, CDR2 YFSETQ. V was shortened by 5 bases and J by 1 base, with 12 bases between the two germline ends. CDR3 size: 14 residues. The DNA of the CDR3 is TGCGCCAGCAGGACAGGAGAAAGCCAAGAGACCCAGTACTTC. Residues: CASRTGESQETQYF. Supplemented by reference TRBV5-1 and TRBJ2-5, the full variable domain reads KAGVTQTPRYLIKTRGQQVTLSCSPISGHRSVSWYQQTPGQGLQFLFEYFSETQRNKGNFPGRFSGRQFSNSRSEMNVSTLELGDSALYLCASRTGESQETQYFGPGTRLLVL.

This chain joins TRBV6-5 and TRBJ1-2, with D possibly TRBD1 on 6 matching bases. The germline gives CDR1 MNHEY, CDR2 SVGAGI. The length of the CDR3 is 13 residues. The V gene lost 5 bases and the J gene lost 5 bases, with 12 bases spanning the gap. The CDR3 loop is CASSEATGYGYTF. CDR3 bases: TGTGCCAGCAGTGAGGCGACAGGTTATGGCTACACCTTC.

The gene calls are TRBV6-1 and TRBJ1-1; D is ambiguous. From germline, CDR1 is MNHNS and CDR2 SASEGT. CDR3 length: 13 residues. V lost 5 bases and J lost 4, with 11 bases in between. CDR3 DNA sequence: TGTGCCAGCAGTCCGCTTGAGGGCACTGAAGCTTTCTTT. This codes for CASSPLEGTEAFF.

The chain recombines TRBV9 with TRBJ2-5; D is unresolved. CDR3 length: 14 residues. Trimming took 3 bases from V and 1 from J, leaving 10 bases between them. The germline V gene has CDR1 SGDLS and CDR2 YYNGEE. CDR3 amino acids: CASSGGGAQETQYF. DNA of the CDR3: TGTGCCAGCAGCGGAGGTGGAGCCCAAGAGACCCAGTACTTC.

This clone was seen a single time. The genes are TRBV18 and TRBJ2-7; 14 bases line up with TRBD2. Germline V gene lookup returns CDR1 KGHSH and CDR2 LQKENI. The CDR3 loop spans 15 amino acids. V shed 4 bases and J 7 bases; nucleotides not matched to a gene: 6. The CDR3 DNA sequence: TGTGCCAGCTCACTTGGGACTAGCGGGAGTGGGGAGCAGTACTTC. Amino acids: CASSLGTSGSGEQYF.

J is TRBJ1-2 and V is TRBV11-2, with 7 bases fitting TRBD1. This CDR3 contains 16 residues. Germline loops: CDR1 SGHAT, CDR2 FQNNGV. V lost 4 bases and J lost 2; bases outside the gene matches: 10. CDR3 sequence: CASSSMVGRGNYGYTF. Written as DNA, the CDR3 is TGTGCCAGCAGCTCCATGGTTGGCAGGGGGAACTATGGCTACACCTTC.

The chain joins TRBV27 to TRBJ1-2, with a possible D match to TRBD1 (5 bases). This CDR3 contains 15 residues. V lost 3 bases, J lost 4 bases, and 15 bases lay in between. The germline CDR1 and CDR2 sequences are MNHEY and SMNVEV (reference sequence). Written as DNA, the CDR3 is TGTGCCAGCAGTTTCACCTCCAGGGATCGCTATGGCTACACCTTC. Amino acid sequence: CASSFTSRDRYGYTF.

This rearrangement joins TRBV7-3 to TRBJ2-1; 9 nucleotides align to TRBD2. This CDR3 has 16 amino acids. Per the germline V gene, CDR1 is SGHTA and CDR2 is FQGTGA. V lost 1 base, J lost 4 bases, and 5 bases stayed unmatched. The CDR3 region is CASSLSSGGPYNEQFF. DNA for the CDR3: TGTGCCAGCAGCTTAAGTAGCGGGGGACCTTACAATGAGCAGTTCTTC.

This chain uses TRBV10-2 with TRBJ2-3, with TRBD2 matching 8 bases. The germline V gene encodes CDR1 WSHSY and CDR2 SAAADI. Unmatched junction bases numbered 4, after V lost 5 bases and J lost 3 bases. The CDR3 extends over 14 amino acids. CDR3 nucleotides: TGCGCCAGCAGTCGGGCGGGGGGAACAGATACGCAGTATTTT. Translating it yields CASSRAGGTDTQYF.

J is TRBJ2-3 and V is TRBV6-5; TRBD2 aligns across 11 bases. Germline lookup yields CDR1 MNHEY and CDR2 SVGAGI. V lost 6 bases, J lost 0 bases, and 2 bases stayed unmatched. CDR3 length: 15 residues. The CDR3: CASRIAGGSTDTQYF. DNA of the CDR3: TGTGCCAGCAGAATAGCGGGAGGGAGCACAGATACGCAGTATTTT.

The genes are TRBV29-1 and TRBJ2-1, with D possibly being TRBD1 (6 bases). Deletions cut 5 bases from V and 11 bases from J, with 16 bases between. This CDR3 has 12 amino acids. Germline V gives CDR1 SQVTM, CDR2 ANQGSEA. CDR3 bases: TGCAGCGTTTGTATGACAGGCGAAAAGCAGTTCTTC. Protein product: CSVCMTGEKQFF.

This clone has only one observation. CDR3 DNA sequence: TGTGCCAGCAGCCTACAGGGGACCGGGGAGCTGTTTTTT. Protein product: CASSLQGTGELFF. The rearrangement uses TRBV7-6 and TRBJ2-2; 7 bases are a match to TRBD1. V was pared by 5 bases and J by 5 bases, with 2 bases of the junction left unmatched. The CDR3 covers 13 residues. Germline V gene sequence: CDR1 SGHVS, CDR2 FNYEAQ.

V and J are TRBV5-1 and TRBJ2-1, with TRBD2 identical over 8 bases. The length of the CDR3 is 16 residues. Germline-derived CDR1 and CDR2 are SGHRS and YFSETQ. V gave up 4 bases and J gave up 7 bases; unmatched junction bases: 13. The CDR3 coding sequence is TGCGCCAGCAGCCCGGAGGTTAGCGGGATAATGAATGAGCAGTTCTTC. Translation: CASSPEVSGIMNEQFF.

The V call is TRBV5-1, the J call TRBJ2-1; 10 bases map to TRBD2. The trim removed 8 bases at V and 4 bases at J, leaving 3 bases unmatched. This CDR3 contains 13 residues. Germline V gene lookup returns CDR1 SGHRS and CDR2 YFSETQ. The CDR3 DNA is TGCGCCAGTACTAGCGGGACTTACAATGAGCAGTTCTTC. This sequence encodes CASTSGTYNEQFF.

The chain joins TRBV12-5 to TRBJ2-7; no reliable D call. CDR1 and CDR2 (germline): LGHNT, FRNRAP. Between the trimmed V and J ends, which lost 6 bases and 2 bases, there was a span of 5 bases. The CDR3 contains 11 residues. CDR3 nucleotides: TGTGCTAGTGGCACGGCCTACGAGCAGTACTTC. This encodes CASGTAYEQYF.